Only a few counts were recorded for the clone carrying this T cell receptor (beta chain). The antigen remains undetermined. TCRdb re-derived calls from the RT-PCR reads in MiXCR, one entry per CDR3 protein. The top ten hold approximately 11% of the sample, which has about 780,000 distinct CDR3 sequences, roughly 18% seen once. The data were taken from a study of response to subunit inactivated influenza vaccine. The study's findings and limits: Authors suggested few new T cells are recruited by each seasonal influenza vaccination.

The CDR3 loop spans 14 amino acids. V lost 7 bases to trimming and J lost 3 bases; unmatched junction nucleotides: 5. Germline V gene sequence: CDR1 SGHVS, CDR2 FQNEAQ. The receptor was isolated from a man aged 45 to 65 who received an inactivated influenza vaccine. Sequencing was performed on PBMCs from blood, taken 4 to 6 days after vaccination. The chain employs TRBV7-8 and TRBJ1-5, with 8 bases matching TRBD1. The CDR3 region has the DNA TGTGCCAGCACCTGGGACAGGAACAATCAGCCCCAGCATTTT. Its translation: CASTWDRNNQPQHF.